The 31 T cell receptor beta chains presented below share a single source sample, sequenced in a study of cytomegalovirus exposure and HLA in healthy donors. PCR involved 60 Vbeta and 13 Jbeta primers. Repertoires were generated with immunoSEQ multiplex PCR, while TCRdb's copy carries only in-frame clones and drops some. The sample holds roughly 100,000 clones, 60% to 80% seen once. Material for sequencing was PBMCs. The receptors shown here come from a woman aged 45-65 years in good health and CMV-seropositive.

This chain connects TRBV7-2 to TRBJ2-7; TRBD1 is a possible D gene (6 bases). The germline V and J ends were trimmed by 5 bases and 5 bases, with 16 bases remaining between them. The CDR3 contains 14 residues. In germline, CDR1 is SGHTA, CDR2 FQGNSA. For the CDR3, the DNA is TGTGCCAGCAGCCAGGGGTCTACGACCCACGAGCAGTACTTC. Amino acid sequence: CASSQGSTTHEQYF.

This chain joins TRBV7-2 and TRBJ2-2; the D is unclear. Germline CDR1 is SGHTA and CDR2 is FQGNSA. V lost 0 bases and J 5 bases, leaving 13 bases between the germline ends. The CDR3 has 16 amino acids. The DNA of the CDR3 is TGTGCCAGCAGCTTAGCGCCATCGTACGGGACCGGGGAGCTGTTTTTT. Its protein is CASSLAPSYGTGELFF.

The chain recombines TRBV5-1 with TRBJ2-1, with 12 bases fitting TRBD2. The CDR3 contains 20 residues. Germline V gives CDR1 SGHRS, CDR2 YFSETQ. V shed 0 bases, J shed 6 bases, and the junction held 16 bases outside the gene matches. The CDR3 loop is CASSLAPGSSGRAGVNEQFF. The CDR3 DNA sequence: TGCGCCAGCAGCTTGGCCCCGGGTTCTAGCGGGAGGGCCGGGGTCAATGAGCAGTTCTTC.

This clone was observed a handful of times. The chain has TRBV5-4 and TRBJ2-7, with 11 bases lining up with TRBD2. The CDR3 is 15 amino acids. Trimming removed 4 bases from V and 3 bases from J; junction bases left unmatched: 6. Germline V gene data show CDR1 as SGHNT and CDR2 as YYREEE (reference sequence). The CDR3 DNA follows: TGTGCCAGCAGCAGTTCCGGGACTAGCGGCTACGAGCAGTACTTC. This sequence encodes CASSSSGTSGYEQYF.

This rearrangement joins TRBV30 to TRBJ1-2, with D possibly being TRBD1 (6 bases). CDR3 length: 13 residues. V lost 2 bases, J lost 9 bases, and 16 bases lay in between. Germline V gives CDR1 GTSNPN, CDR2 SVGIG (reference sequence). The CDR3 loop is CAWSLGQLARYTF. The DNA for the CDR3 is TGTGCCTGGAGTCTTGGACAGTTGGCTCGCTACACCTTC.

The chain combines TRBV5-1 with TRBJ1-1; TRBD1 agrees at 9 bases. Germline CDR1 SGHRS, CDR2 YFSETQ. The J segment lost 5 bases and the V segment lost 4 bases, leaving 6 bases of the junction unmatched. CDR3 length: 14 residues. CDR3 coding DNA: TGCGCCAGCAGCCCTGGGACAGGGCGAACTGAAGCTTTCTTT. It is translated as CASSPGTGRTEAFF.

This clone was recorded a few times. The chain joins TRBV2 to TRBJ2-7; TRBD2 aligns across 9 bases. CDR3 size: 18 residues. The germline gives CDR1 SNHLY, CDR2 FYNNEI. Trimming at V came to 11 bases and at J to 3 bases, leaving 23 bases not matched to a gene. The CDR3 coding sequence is TGTGCCGCGGCCGGGACCCTTCGGAGTAGCGGGAGCAGCTACGAGCAGTACTTC. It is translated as CAAAGTLRSSGSSYEQYF.

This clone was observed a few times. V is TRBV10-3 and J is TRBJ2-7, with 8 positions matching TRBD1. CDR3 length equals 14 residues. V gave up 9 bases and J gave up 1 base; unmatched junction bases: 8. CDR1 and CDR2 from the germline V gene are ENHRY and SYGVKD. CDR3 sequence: CAIRDRTGSYEQYF. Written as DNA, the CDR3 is TGTGCCATTAGGGATAGGACAGGGTCCTACGAGCAGTACTTC.

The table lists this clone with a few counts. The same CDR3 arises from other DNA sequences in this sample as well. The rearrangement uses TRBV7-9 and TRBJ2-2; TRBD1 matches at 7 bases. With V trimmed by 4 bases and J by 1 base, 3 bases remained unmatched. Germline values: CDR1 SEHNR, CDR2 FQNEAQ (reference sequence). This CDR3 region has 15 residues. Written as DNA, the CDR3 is TGTGCCAGCAGCTCCGACAGGGAGAACACCGGGGAGCTGTTTTTT. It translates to CASSSDRENTGELFF.

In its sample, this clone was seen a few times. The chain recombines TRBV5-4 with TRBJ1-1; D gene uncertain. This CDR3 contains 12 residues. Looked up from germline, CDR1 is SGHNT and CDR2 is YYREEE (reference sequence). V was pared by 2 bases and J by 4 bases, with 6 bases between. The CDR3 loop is CASSFTGTEAFF. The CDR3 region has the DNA TGTGCCAGCAGCTTTACCGGCACTGAAGCTTTCTTT.

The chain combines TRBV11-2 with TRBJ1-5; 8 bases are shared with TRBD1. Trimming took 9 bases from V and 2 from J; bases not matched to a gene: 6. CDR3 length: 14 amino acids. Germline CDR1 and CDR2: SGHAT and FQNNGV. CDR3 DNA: TGTGCCAGAAGCGCGGGACAGGGCAATCAGCCCCAGCATTTT. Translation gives CARSAGQGNQPQHF.

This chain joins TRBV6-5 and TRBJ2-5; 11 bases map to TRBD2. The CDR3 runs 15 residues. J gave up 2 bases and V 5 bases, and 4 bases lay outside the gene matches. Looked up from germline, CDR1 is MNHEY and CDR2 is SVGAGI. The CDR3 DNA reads TGTGCCAGCAGTACTAGCGGGAGTGGTCAAGAGACCCAGTACTTC. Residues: CASSTSGSGQETQYF.

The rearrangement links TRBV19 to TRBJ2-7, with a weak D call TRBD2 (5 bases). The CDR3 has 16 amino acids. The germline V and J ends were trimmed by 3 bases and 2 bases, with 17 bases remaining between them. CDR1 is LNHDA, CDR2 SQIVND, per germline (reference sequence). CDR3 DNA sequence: TGTGCCAGTAGTATGGAGGAAGGGCACATACCCTACGAGCAGTACTTC. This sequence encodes CASSMEEGHIPYEQYF.

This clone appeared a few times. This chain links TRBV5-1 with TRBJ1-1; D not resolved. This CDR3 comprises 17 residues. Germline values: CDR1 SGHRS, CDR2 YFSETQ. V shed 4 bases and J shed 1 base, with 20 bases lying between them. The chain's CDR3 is CASSRWAGGLENTEAFF. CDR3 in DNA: TGCGCCAGCAGCCGTTGGGCTGGTGGACTGGAGAACACTGAAGCTTTCTTT.

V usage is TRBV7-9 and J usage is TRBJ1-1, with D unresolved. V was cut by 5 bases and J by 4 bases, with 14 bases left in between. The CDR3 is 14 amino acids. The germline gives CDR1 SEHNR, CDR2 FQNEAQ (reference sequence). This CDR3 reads CASSPRDLRTEAFF. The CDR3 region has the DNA TGTGCCAGCAGCCCCCGGGATCTACGCACTGAAGCTTTCTTT.

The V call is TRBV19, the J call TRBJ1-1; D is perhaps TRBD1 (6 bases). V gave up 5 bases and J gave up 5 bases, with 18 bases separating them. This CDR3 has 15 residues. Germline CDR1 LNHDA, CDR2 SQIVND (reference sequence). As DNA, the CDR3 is TGTGCCAGTAGTCCCGGTGGGACACAAGGTACTGAAGCTTTCTTT. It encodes CASSPGGTQGTEAFF.

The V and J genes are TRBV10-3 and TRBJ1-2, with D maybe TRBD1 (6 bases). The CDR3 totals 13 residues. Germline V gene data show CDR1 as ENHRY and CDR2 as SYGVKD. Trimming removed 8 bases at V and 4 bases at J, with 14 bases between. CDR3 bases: TGTGCCATCTCACAGGGCATAAGCTATGGCTACACCTTC. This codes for CAISQGISYGYTF.

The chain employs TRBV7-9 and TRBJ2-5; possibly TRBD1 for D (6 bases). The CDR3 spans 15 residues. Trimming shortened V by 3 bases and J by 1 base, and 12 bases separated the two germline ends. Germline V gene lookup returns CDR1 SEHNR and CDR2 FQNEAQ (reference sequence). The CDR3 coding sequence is TGTGCCAGCAGCTTTCTCCGACAGGTCCAAGAGACCCAGTACTTC. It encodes CASSFLRQVQETQYF.

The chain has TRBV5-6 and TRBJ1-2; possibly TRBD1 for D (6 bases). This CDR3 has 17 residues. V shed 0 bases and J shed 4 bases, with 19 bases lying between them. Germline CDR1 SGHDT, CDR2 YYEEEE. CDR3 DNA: TGTGCCAGCAGCTTGGAACGGAGACAGGAGAGATCCTATGGCTACACCTTC. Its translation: CASSLERRQERSYGYTF.

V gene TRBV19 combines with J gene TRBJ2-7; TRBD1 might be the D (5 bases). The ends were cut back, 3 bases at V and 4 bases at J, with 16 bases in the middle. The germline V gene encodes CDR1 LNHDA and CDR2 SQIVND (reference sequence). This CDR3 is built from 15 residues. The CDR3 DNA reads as TGTGCCAGTAGTATCATGTTAGGGGTTCGGTACGAGCAGTACTTC. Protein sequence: CASSIMLGVRYEQYF.

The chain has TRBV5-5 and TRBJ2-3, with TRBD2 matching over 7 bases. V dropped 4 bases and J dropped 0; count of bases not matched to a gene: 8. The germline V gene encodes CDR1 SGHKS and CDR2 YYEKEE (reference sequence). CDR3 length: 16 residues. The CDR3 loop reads CASSPLSSGSTDTQYF. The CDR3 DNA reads TGTGCCAGCAGCCCCCTCTCTAGCGGAAGCACAGATACGCAGTATTTT.

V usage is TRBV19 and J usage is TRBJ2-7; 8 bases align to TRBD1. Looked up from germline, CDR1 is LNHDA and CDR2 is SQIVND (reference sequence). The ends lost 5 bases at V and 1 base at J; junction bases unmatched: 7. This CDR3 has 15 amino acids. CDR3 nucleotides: TGTGCCAGTAGTCCCCAGGGGGCTTGGTCCTACGAGCAGTACTTC. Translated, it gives CASSPQGAWSYEQYF.

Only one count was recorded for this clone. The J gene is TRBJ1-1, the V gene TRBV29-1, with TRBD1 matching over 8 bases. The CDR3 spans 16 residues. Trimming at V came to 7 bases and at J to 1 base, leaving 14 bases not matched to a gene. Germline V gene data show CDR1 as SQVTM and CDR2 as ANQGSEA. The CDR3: CSAHGTGLVGNTEAFF. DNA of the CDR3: TGCAGCGCCCACGGGACAGGTTTAGTCGGGAACACTGAAGCTTTCTTT. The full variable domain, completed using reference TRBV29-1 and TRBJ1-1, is SAVISQKPSRDICQRGTSLTIQCQVDSQVTMMFWYRQQPGQSLTLIATANQGSEATYESGFVIDKFPISRPNLTFSTLTVSNMSPEDSSIYLCSAHGTGLVGNTEAFFGQGTRLTVV.

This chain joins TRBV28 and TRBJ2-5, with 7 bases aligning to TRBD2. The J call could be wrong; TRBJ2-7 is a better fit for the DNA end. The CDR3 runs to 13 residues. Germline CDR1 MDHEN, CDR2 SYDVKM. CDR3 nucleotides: TGTGCCAGCACCCCCGGGAGGTCCTACGAGCAGTACTTC. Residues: CASTPGRSYEQYF.

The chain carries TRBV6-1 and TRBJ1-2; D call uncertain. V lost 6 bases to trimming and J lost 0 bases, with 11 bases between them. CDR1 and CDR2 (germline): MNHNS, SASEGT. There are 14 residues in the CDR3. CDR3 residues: CASRAPDSNYGYTF. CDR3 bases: TGTGCCAGCAGGGCTCCCGACTCTAACTATGGCTACACCTTC.

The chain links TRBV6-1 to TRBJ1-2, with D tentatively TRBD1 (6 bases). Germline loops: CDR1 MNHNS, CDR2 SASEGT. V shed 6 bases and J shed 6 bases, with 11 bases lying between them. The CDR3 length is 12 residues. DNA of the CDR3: TGTGCCAGCAGCGGACAGTCGGATGGCTACACCTTC. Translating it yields CASSGQSDGYTF.

DNA for the CDR3: TGTGCCAGCAGCAATGGGGTGGGGCATGTGTTCTTC. Amino acid sequence: CASSNGVGHVFF. This chain connects TRBV7-2 to TRBJ2-1; tentatively, D is TRBD1 (5 bases). V shed 5 bases and J shed 15 bases, with 17 bases lying between them. This CDR3 spans 12 amino acids. Germline loops: CDR1 SGHTA, CDR2 FQGNSA.

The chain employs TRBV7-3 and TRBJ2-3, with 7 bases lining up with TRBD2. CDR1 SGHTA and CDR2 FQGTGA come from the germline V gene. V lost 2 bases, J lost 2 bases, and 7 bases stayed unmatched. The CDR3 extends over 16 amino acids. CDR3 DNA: TGTGCCAGCAGCTTAGGACGAGCGGGGAACACAGATACGCAGTATTTT. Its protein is CASSLGRAGNTDTQYF. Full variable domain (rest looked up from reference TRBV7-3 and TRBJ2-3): GAGVSQTPSNKVTEKGKYVELRCDPISGHTALYWYRQSLGQGPEFLIYFQGTGAADDSGLPNDRFFAVRPEGSVSTLKIQRTERGDSAVYLCASSLGRAGNTDTQYFGPGTRLTVL.

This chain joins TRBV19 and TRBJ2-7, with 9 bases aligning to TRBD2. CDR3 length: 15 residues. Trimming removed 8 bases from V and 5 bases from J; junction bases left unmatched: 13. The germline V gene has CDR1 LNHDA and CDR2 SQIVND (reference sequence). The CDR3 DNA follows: TGTGCCAGTCGTAGCGGGAGTCTTGTACTGAACGAGCAGTACTTC. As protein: CASRSGSLVLNEQYF.

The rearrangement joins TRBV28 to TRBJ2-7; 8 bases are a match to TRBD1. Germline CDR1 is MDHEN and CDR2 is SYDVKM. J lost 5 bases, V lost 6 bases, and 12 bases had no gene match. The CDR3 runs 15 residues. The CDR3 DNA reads TGTGCCAGCAGGAACCCGAGGGGACAGGCACACGAGCAGTACTTC. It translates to CASRNPRGQAHEQYF.

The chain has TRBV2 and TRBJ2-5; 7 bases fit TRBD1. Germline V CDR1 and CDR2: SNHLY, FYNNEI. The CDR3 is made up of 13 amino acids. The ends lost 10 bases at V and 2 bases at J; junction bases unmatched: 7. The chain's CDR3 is CANGQASQETQYF. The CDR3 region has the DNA TGTGCCAATGGACAGGCGTCACAAGAGACCCAGTACTTC.